This section outlines one TCR beta chain sequence together with its context. Its target is not known. Treatment indicated: around 19 received Ad26.COV2.S at low or high dose, single or two shots; 5 received placebo; per-sample allocation not given. Sampling occurred on day 63 after the first vaccine or placebo injection. It was Wuhan-strain SARS-CoV-2 spike that the Ad26 vaccine vector expressed. Assay used: immunoSEQ multiplex PCR; TCRdb lists only in-frame clones, some missing. The sample carries hundreds of thousands of clones, about 89% recorded once. This entry belongs to a study of Ad26.COV2.S vaccination and SARS-CoV-2 variants. General study points: Vaccine recipients showed a spike-specific TCR breadth that was higher than in placebo recipients. Reported findings describe substantial breadth in spike-specific CD8+ and CD4+ T cell responses following vaccination. Analytic work on TCR breadth and depth might have understated the full extent of total T cell responses.

V was shortened by 3 bases and J by 9 bases, with 9 bases between the two germline ends. Per the germline V gene, CDR1 is MNHEY and CDR2 is SMNVEV (reference sequence). CDR3 length equals 13 residues. The material sequenced was peripheral blood, taken in a trial of Ad26.COV2.S vaccine versus placebo. This clonotype originated in a person between 18 and 65 years old who received the Ad26.COV2.S COVID-19 vaccine or a placebo. The chain joins TRBV27 to TRBJ1-6, with D hard to call. The CDR3 reads CASSLWESSPLHF. CDR3 nucleotides: TGTGCCAGCAGTTTGTGGGAGAGTTCACCCCTCCACTTT.